The 2 T cell receptor beta chains in this list originate from one sample, sequenced in a study of T cells after yellow fever vaccination. In TCRdb, the 5' RACE reads were re-called with MiXCR into one record per CDR3 protein. The sample records a few hundred thousand distinct CDR3 sequences, less than 4.5% being singletons. Sequencing was performed on PBMCs, taken on the day of the yellow fever booster vaccination. These receptors all stem from a man younger than 35 who received the YFV17D yellow fever vaccine.

The chain recombines TRBV10-3 with TRBJ2-1; 8 nucleotides match TRBD2. CDR3 length: 14 residues. J gave up 6 bases and V 4 bases, and 5 bases lay outside the gene matches. Germline V gives CDR1 ENHRY, CDR2 SYGVKD. Here the CDR3 reads CAISAGLASNEQFF. In DNA, the CDR3 is TGTGCCATCAGTGCCGGACTAGCCTCCAATGAGCAGTTCTTC.

This clonotype was seen only a few times. The chain uses TRBV24-1 and TRBJ1-2; D remains unclear. The CDR3 totals 15 residues. Trimming removed 1 base from V and 7 bases from J, with 15 bases in between. Germline V CDR1 and CDR2: KGHDR, SFDVKD. CDR3 nucleotide sequence: TGTGCCACCAGTGATTTTGGCAATCCAGGTCTTGGCTACACCTTC. Encoded protein: CATSDFGNPGLGYTF.